This T cell receptor beta chain was retrieved from a study of T cell responses to AZD1222 COVID-19 vaccine. Study-wide findings and caveats: Baseline seropositives among AZD1222 recipients totaled only five to seven.

The CDR3 runs to 12 residues. V dropped 7 bases and J dropped 3; count of bases not matched to a gene: 5. Germline assignment: CDR1 GTSNPN and CDR2 SVGIG (reference sequence). Researchers grouped second doses given at about 4 or about 12 weeks into one pool. As to this clone: What it recognizes is unknown.

TCRdb's table, derived via immunoSEQ multiplex PCR, lists solely in-frame clones and lacks some. Of roughly 99,000 clones listed, 70% to 90% are singletons. The sequenced sample was peripheral blood, obtained 28 days after the second AZD1222 dose. The gene calls are TRBV30 and TRBJ1-1; 7 bases match TRBD1. The sequence was obtained from an adult who received the AZD1222 COVID-19 vaccine. The CDR3 nucleotides read TGTGCCTTTAGGGGGCGAGACACTGAAGCTTTCTTT. Its translation: CAFRGRDTEAFF. Full variable domain (missing parts from reference TRBV30 and TRBJ1-1): SQTIHQWPATLVQPVGSPLSLECTVEGTSNPNLYWYRQAAGRGLQLLFYSVGIGQISSEVPQNLSASRPQDRQFILSSKKLLLSDSGFYLCAFRGRDTEAFFGQGTRLTVV.